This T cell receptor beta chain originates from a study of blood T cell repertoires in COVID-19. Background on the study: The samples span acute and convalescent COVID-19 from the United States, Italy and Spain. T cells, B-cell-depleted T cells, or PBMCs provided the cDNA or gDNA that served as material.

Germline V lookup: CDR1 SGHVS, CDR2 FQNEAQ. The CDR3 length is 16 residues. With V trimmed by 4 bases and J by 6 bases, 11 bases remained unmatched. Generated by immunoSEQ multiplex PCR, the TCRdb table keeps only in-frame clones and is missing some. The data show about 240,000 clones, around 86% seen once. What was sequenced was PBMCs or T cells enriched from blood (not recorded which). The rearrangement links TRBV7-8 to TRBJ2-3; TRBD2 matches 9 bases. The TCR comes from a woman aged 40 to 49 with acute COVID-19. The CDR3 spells CASSSIGGRASDTQYF. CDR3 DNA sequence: TGTGCCAGCAGCTCCATTGGCGGGAGGGCCTCCGATACGCAGTATTTT.